This entry describes one T cell receptor (beta chain). Profiled with immunoSEQ multiplex PCR; TCRdb holds only in-frame clones, not every one. Of 2 million to 2.5 million clones in the sample, 95% were seen once. The data were obtained in a study of shared clonotypes between healthy human individuals. Germline CDR1 reads ENHRY; CDR2 reads SYGVKD. With 3 bases removed from V and 8 bases from J, the gap between germline ends came to 13 bases. The CDR3 is made up of 13 amino acids. This TCR was sampled from a man aged 18 to 30 in good health. Sample: naive CD4+ T cells sorted from blood. Subset of the sample: CD45RA+ positively selected. This chain joins TRBV10-3 and TRBJ1-2; D is ambiguous. Here the CDR3 reads CAISDSGPMGYTF. The CDR3 DNA follows: TGTGCCATCAGTGACTCAGGTCCCATGGGCTACACCTTC.